A selection of T cell receptor beta chains follows, all from one sample in a study of shared clonotypes between healthy human individuals. Produced via immunoSEQ multiplex PCR; TCRdb's table is partial and in-frame only. The data show around 2.5 million clones, approximately 94% seen once. Sequencing was performed on naive CD4+ T cells from PBMCs. Receptors originate from a man between 18 and 29 years old in good health. Some clones in this sample may be carry-over from other donors' samples. The CDR3 runs from the conserved cysteine through the conserved F or W. A D gene is named only where the DNA matches it firmly. For some rows the clone size is stated as once, few or many, or as a class when expanded; others skip it.

cdr3_aa	cdr3_nt	j_call	d_call	v_call	clone_size
CASSYGGAGYTF	TGTGCCAGCAGTTACGGGGGCGCGGGCTACACCTTC	TRBJ1-2	NA	TRBV6-6	NA
CASSHGTFERDTQYF	TGTGCCAGCAGCCATGGAACGTTCGAAAGAGATACGCAGTATTTT	TRBJ2-3	NA	TRBV9	NA
CASSYPGEGKFYEQYF	TGTGCCAGCTCTTACCCAGGGGAGGGGAAATTCTACGAGCAGTACTTC	TRBJ2-7	NA	TRBV18	NA
CASSRDLPTYNEQFF	TGTGCCAGCAGTCGGGACTTACCAACCTACAATGAGCAGTTCTTC	TRBJ2-1	NA	TRBV11-2	NA
CASSPQISTGELFF	TGTGCCAGCTCACCCCAAATATCCACCGGGGAGCTGTTTTTT	TRBJ2-2	NA	TRBV18	NA
CASSLQGAPQPQHF	TGTGCCAGCAGCTTGCAGGGGGCGCCACAGCCCCAGCATTTT	TRBJ1-5	TRBD1	TRBV5-4	NA
CASSARRANTEAFF	TGTGCCAGCAGTGCCCGCAGGGCCAACACTGAAGCTTTCTTT	TRBJ1-1	NA	TRBV6-5	NA
CTSQGGANTEAFF	TGCACCTCACAGGGAGGGGCGAACACTGAAGCTTTCTTT	TRBJ1-1	NA	TRBV29-1	NA
CASSPGDRGYDEQYF	TGTGCCAGTAGTCCGGGGGACAGGGGTTATGACGAGCAGTACTTC	TRBJ2-7	TRBD1	TRBV19	NA
CASSISGYDRANQPQHF	TGTGCCAGTAGTATAAGCGGCTACGACAGGGCCAATCAGCCCCAGCATTTT	TRBJ1-5	TRBD1	TRBV19	once
CASSFAQGDKNIQYF	TGTGCCAGCAGTTTTGCCCAGGGCGACAAAAACATTCAGTACTTC	TRBJ2-4	NA	TRBV28	NA
CASSPRGRPPGDTQYF	TGTGCCAGCAGCCCCAGGGGGAGGCCTCCCGGGGATACGCAGTATTTT	TRBJ2-3	NA	TRBV7-3	NA
CASSQDRPRVYAEAFF	TGTGCCAGCAGCCAAGATCGTCCCAGGGTATATGCTGAAGCTTTCTTT	TRBJ1-1	NA	TRBV14	once
CSVGGEQGYTF	TGCAGCGTTGGGGGGGAGCAAGGCTACACCTTC	TRBJ1-2	NA	TRBV29-1	NA
CATSRGLGQGANVLTF	TGTGCCACCAGCAGGGGGCTCGGACAGGGAGCCAACGTCCTGACTTTC	TRBJ2-6	TRBD1	TRBV15	NA
CASSQKPNTEAFF	TGTGCCAGCAGTCAGAAACCGAACACTGAAGCTTTCTTT	TRBJ1-1	NA	TRBV6-5	NA
CASSQPGRANQETQYF	TGCGCCAGCAGCCAACCGGGGCGGGCAAATCAAGAGACCCAGTACTTC	TRBJ2-5	NA	TRBV4-1	NA
CASSRGSTDTQYF	TGCGCCAGCAGCAGGGGAAGCACAGATACGCAGTATTTT	TRBJ2-3	NA	TRBV5-1	NA
CASSLGGDPGNTIYF	TGTGCCAGCAGCTTGGGGGGGGACCCTGGAAACACCATATATTTT	TRBJ1-3	NA	TRBV5-4	NA
CASSPGLAGGNYEQYF	TGTGCCAGCAGCCCGGGACTAGCGGGAGGGAACTACGAGCAGTACTTC	TRBJ2-7	TRBD2	TRBV7-9	once
CASSFLGGTGANVLTF	TGTGCCAGCAGCTTCCTTGGTGGGACAGGGGCCAACGTCCTGACTTTC	TRBJ2-6	NA	TRBV7-9	NA
CASSPGIQETQYF	TGTGCCAGCTCACCGGGCATCCAAGAGACCCAGTACTTC	TRBJ2-5	NA	TRBV18	few
CASSVLGNTEAFF	TGCGCCAGCAGCGTCCTTGGTAACACTGAAGCTTTCTTT	TRBJ1-1	NA	TRBV5-1	NA
CAWSNNEQYF	TGTGCCTGGAGTAACAACGAGCAGTACTTC	TRBJ2-7	NA	TRBV30	NA
CASSIKNTEAFF	TGTGCCAGCAGCATAAAGAACACTGAAGCTTTCTTT	TRBJ1-1	NA	TRBV7-6	NA
CAWSRGPYEAFF	TGTGCCTGGAGTAGGGGTCCCTACGAAGCTTTCTTT	TRBJ1-1	NA	TRBV30	few
CASSVGSQDSSYEQYF	TGCGCCAGCAGCGTGGGGAGTCAGGATAGCTCCTACGAGCAGTACTTC	TRBJ2-7	NA	TRBV5-1	NA